Listed here are 27 T cell receptor beta chains from one sample, sequenced in a study of shared clonotypes between healthy human individuals. Sequencing was performed with immunoSEQ multiplex PCR; in TCRdb, only in-frame clones are kept and a portion is missing. The sample contains millions of clones, 85% to 95% of which appear only once. Sequenced input: naive CD4+ T cells sorted from blood. The subset denotes: CD45RA+ positively selected. These TCRs come from a young man in good health.

This clone is a singleton in its sample. The rearrangement links TRBV6-1 to TRBJ1-1, with TRBD1 matching over 11 bases. The CDR3 length is 15 residues. V shed 7 bases and J 5 bases; nucleotides not matched to a gene: 9. The germline V gene encodes CDR1 MNHNS and CDR2 SASEGT. This CDR3 is CASTLRGQGGTEAFF. Written as DNA, the CDR3 is TGTGCCAGCACCTTGCGGGGACAGGGGGGAACTGAAGCTTTCTTT.

The gene calls are TRBV7-9 and TRBJ2-7; D assignment may be TRBD1 or TRBD2 (5 bases each). The germline V gene has CDR1 SEHNR and CDR2 FQNEAQ (reference sequence). V was cut by 3 bases and J by 0 bases, with 9 bases left in between. The length of the CDR3 is 14 residues. The CDR3 nucleotides are TGTGCCAGCAGCTTGTCTGGGACCTCCTACGAGCAGTACTTC. Amino acid sequence: CASSLSGTSYEQYF. Supplemented by reference TRBV7-9 and TRBJ2-7, the full variable domain reads DTGVSQNPRHKITKRGQNVTFRCDPISEHNRLYWYRQTLGQGPEFLTYFQNEAQLEKSRLLSDRFSAERPKGSFSTLEIQRTEQGDSAMYLCASSLSGTSYEQYFGPGTRLTVT.

The genes are TRBV10-1 and TRBJ2-7; the D gene is possibly TRBD2 (6 bases). The V and J ends lost 5 bases and 2 bases respectively, with 13 bases between them. Looked up from germline, CDR1 is WNHNN and CDR2 is SYGVQD (reference sequence). The CDR3 is made up of 14 amino acids. The CDR3 DNA sequence: TGCGCCAGCAGTACGGGACTTCGACCCTACGAGCAGTACTTC. Protein product: CASSTGLRPYEQYF.

The chain couples TRBV27 to TRBJ2-3; 14 nucleotides align to TRBD2. Germline V gene lookup returns CDR1 MNHEY and CDR2 SMNVEV (reference sequence). This CDR3 region has 16 residues. With 8 bases clipped from V and 5 bases from J, the junction kept 9 bases outside the gene matches. CDR3 residues: CASGTGTSGSVDTQYF. The DNA for the CDR3 is TGTGCCAGCGGAACCGGGACTAGCGGGAGTGTAGATACGCAGTATTTT.

This clone was counted a single time. The V gene is TRBV10-3, the J gene TRBJ2-2; 11 nucleotides align to TRBD2. Trimming cost V 5 bases and J 8 bases; bases outside gene matches: 13. This CDR3 comprises 17 residues. Germline values: CDR1 ENHRY, CDR2 SYGVKD. The CDR3 bases are TGTGCCATCAGTCCGAGGGAGGGACTAGCGGCGGAGGGGGAGCTGTTTTTT. This encodes CAISPREGLAAEGELFF.

The chain employs TRBV18 and TRBJ2-1; 8 bases line up with TRBD2. Germline CDR1 is KGHSH and CDR2 is LQKENI. The CDR3 contains 14 residues. After removal of 4 bases from V and 4 bases from J, the junction contained 3 bases not matched to a gene. The chain's CDR3 is CASSRAGVYNEQFF. CDR3 in DNA: TGTGCCAGCTCACGAGCGGGGGTTTACAATGAGCAGTTCTTC.

The genes are TRBV7-2 and TRBJ1-4; D not resolved. V lost 7 bases, J lost 5 bases, and 11 bases lay in between. The CDR3 consists of 13 residues. Per the germline V gene, CDR1 is SGHTA and CDR2 is FQGNSA. CDR3 protein: CASTDSYNEKLFF. As DNA, the CDR3 is TGTGCCAGCACGGACTCATACAATGAAAAACTGTTTTTT.

The chain couples TRBV5-1 to TRBJ2-2, with D uncertain. Germline V gene lookup returns CDR1 SGHRS and CDR2 YFSETQ. V lost 2 bases to trimming and J lost 7 bases, with 9 bases between them. The CDR3 runs 13 residues. The CDR3 reads CASSLVFGGELFF. The DNA of the CDR3 is TGCGCCAGCAGCTTAGTATTCGGCGGGGAGCTGTTTTTT. Using reference TRBV5-1 and TRBJ2-2 for the parts outside the CDR3, the full variable domain is KAGVTQTPRYLIKTRGQQVTLSCSPISGHRSVSWYQQTPGQGLQFLFEYFSETQRNKGNFPGRFSGRQFSNSRSEMNVSTLELGDSALYLCASSLVFGGELFFGEGSRLTVL.

The chain carries TRBV29-1 and TRBJ2-1; 8 nucleotides align to TRBD1. V trimming: 4 bases; J trimming: 5 bases; junction bases outside the gene matches: 4. CDR3 length: 13 residues. Per the germline V gene, CDR1 is SQVTM and CDR2 is ANQGSEA. The CDR3 loop is CSVGQGNDNEQFF. The CDR3 DNA follows: TGCAGCGTTGGACAGGGGAACGACAATGAGCAGTTCTTC.

V usage is TRBV28 and J usage is TRBJ2-3; 9 nucleotides align to TRBD1. The junction had 16 bases not matched to a gene; V was cut back by 6 bases and J by 9 bases. Germline V lookup: CDR1 MDHEN, CDR2 SYDVKM. The CDR3 covers 16 residues. The CDR3 coding sequence is TGTGCCAGCAGCCACCACCGGGACAGGGCGATGGAAACGCAGTATTTT. Translating gives CASSHHRDRAMETQYF. Combining the CDR3 with reference TRBV28 and TRBJ2-3 gives the whole variable domain DVKVTQSSRYLVKRTGEKVFLECVQDMDHENMFWYRQDPGLGLRLIYFSYDVKMKEKGDIPEGYSVSREKKERFSLILESASTNQTSMYLCASSHHRDRAMETQYFGPGTRLTVL.

This chain uses TRBV29-1 with TRBJ1-1; D is ambiguous. CDR3 length: 11 amino acids. Trimming removed 5 bases from V and 8 bases from J, with 12 bases in between. Germline CDR1 reads SQVTM; CDR2 reads ANQGSEA. In DNA, the CDR3 is TGCAGCGTTAAGGGCGATCTGGAAGCTTTCTTT. Translating it yields CSVKGDLEAFF.

This chain joins TRBV4-2 and TRBJ2-5, with D uncertain. Germline CDR1 LGHNA, CDR2 YNFKEQ. The CDR3 covers 16 residues. The germline V and J ends were trimmed by 0 bases and 5 bases, with 16 bases remaining between them. CDR3 sequence reads: CASSQDYTRTGETQYF. The CDR3 DNA reads TGTGCCAGCAGCCAAGATTATACGAGGACCGGTGAGACCCAGTACTTC.

As for this clone: In the same sample, other DNA sequences code for this CDR3. CDR3 region: CASSLQGSTDTQYF. Here the CDR3 DNA reads TGTGCCAGCAGCTTACAGGGTAGCACAGATACGCAGTATTTT. The rearrangement links TRBV7-2 to TRBJ2-3, with D tentatively TRBD1 (5 bases). The germline gives CDR1 SGHTA, CDR2 FQGNSA. V gave up 2 bases and J gave up 0 bases, with 6 bases separating them. The CDR3 is 14 amino acids.

A note on this clone: The same CDR3 is also encoded by other DNA sequences in this sample. The genes are TRBV6-1 and TRBJ1-6, with TRBD1 matching over 10 bases. CDR1 and CDR2 (germline): MNHNS, SASEGT. V dropped 11 bases and J dropped 7; count of bases not matched to a gene: 5. The CDR3 spans 13 residues. CDR3 region: CASQGQGNSPLHF. CDR3 DNA sequence: TGTGCCTCCCAGGGACAGGGGAATTCACCCCTCCACTTT.

J is TRBJ2-1 and V is TRBV7-2; D is undetermined. Germline CDR1 reads SGHTA; CDR2 reads FQGNSA. The CDR3 has 11 residues. Trimming removed 5 bases at V and 9 bases at J, with 8 bases between. Here the CDR3 reads CASSPRTEQFF. DNA for the CDR3: TGTGCCAGCAGCCCTAGAACTGAGCAGTTCTTC.

V is TRBV7-9 and J is TRBJ2-5; TRBD1 aligns across 7 bases. CDR3 size: 15 residues. Germline V lookup: CDR1 SEHNR, CDR2 FQNEAQ (reference sequence). Losses at the gene ends were 2 bases for V and 5 bases for J; bases not matched to a gene: 8. CDR3 nucleotides: TGTGCCAGCAGCTTATGGGACAGTGGAGAGGAGACCCAGTACTTC. Translating gives CASSLWDSGEETQYF.

The rearrangement joins TRBV27 to TRBJ2-5; D ambiguous. Per germline, CDR1 MNHEY and CDR2 SMNVEV (reference sequence). V was pared by 0 bases and J by 5 bases, with 10 bases between. The CDR3 spans 14 residues. Here the CDR3 reads CASSLSNPAETQYF. In DNA form, the CDR3 reads TGTGCCAGCAGTTTATCGAACCCGGCCGAGACCCAGTACTTC.

The J gene is TRBJ2-3, the V gene TRBV5-1; the D call may be TRBD1 or TRBD2 (5 bases each). Germline CDR1 SGHRS, CDR2 YFSETQ. V was trimmed by 4 bases and J by 6 bases, leaving 15 bases between them. The CDR3 runs to 14 residues. CDR3 coding DNA: TGCGCCAGCAGCGGAACAGGAGGCTCGGATACGCAGTATTTT. This encodes CASSGTGGSDTQYF.

As to this clone: In the same sample, other DNA sequences code for this CDR3. The chain employs TRBV29-1 and TRBJ2-7; TRBD2 matches 7 bases. From germline, CDR1 is SQVTM and CDR2 ANQGSEA. The trim removed 0 bases at V and 6 bases at J, leaving 2 bases unmatched. The CDR3 has 12 residues. The CDR3 DNA reads TGCAGCGTTGAAGAGGGGAGGGGCGAGCAGTACTTC. It encodes CSVEEGRGEQYF.

The chain joins TRBV7-8 to TRBJ1-6; D remains ambiguous. This CDR3 is 15 amino acids long. The germline V gene has CDR1 SGHVS and CDR2 FQNEAQ. The ends were cut back, 2 bases at V and 6 bases at J, with 11 bases in the middle. CDR3 sequence: CASSLLGPLNSPLHF. The DNA of the CDR3 is TGTGCCAGCAGCTTATTAGGCCCCCTTAATTCACCCCTCCACTTT.

The V call is TRBV27, the J call TRBJ2-4, with D perhaps TRBD1 (6 bases). V was shortened by 6 bases and J by 0 bases, with 15 bases between the two germline ends. CDR3 length: 16 residues. The V gene's germline CDR1 is MNHEY and CDR2 SMNVEV (reference sequence). CDR3 nucleotides: TGTGCCAGCAGCCCGGGACATTTTCTAGCCAAAAACATTCAGTACTTC. Protein: CASSPGHFLAKNIQYF.

The rearrangement uses TRBV30 and TRBJ2-2; D gene uncertain. CDR1 and CDR2 (germline): GTSNPN, SVGIG (reference sequence). The ends were cut back, 4 bases at V and 6 bases at J, with 9 bases in the middle. The CDR3 consists of 12 residues. DNA for the CDR3: TGTGCCTGGAAAGACCCCGCCGGGGAGCTGTTTTTT. It yields the protein CAWKDPAGELFF.

With respect to this clone: At the DNA level, this CDR3 is encoded by other sequences in the same sample as well. The J gene is TRBJ1-5, the V gene TRBV28; 8 nucleotides match TRBD1. Germline trimming cut 6 bases from V and 3 bases from J; bases unmatched to any gene: 7. Germline assignment: CDR1 MDHEN and CDR2 SYDVKM. The CDR3 sequence is 15 residues long. CDR3 residues: CASSTGQVSNQPQHF. The CDR3, as DNA: TGTGCCAGCAGCACGGGACAGGTCTCCAATCAGCCCCAGCATTTT. The full variable domain, completed using reference TRBV28 and TRBJ1-5, is DVKVTQSSRYLVKRTGEKVFLECVQDMDHENMFWYRQDPGLGLRLIYFSYDVKMKEKGDIPEGYSVSREKKERFSLILESASTNQTSMYLCASSTGQVSNQPQHFGDGTRLSIL.

The J gene is TRBJ2-7, the V gene TRBV11-3, with TRBD1 matching over 7 bases. The CDR3 consists of 13 residues. V was pared by 5 bases and J by 6 bases, with 7 bases of the junction left unmatched. The V gene's germline CDR1 is SGHNT and CDR2 YENEEA. CDR3 in DNA: TGTGCCAGCAGCCCCGAGACAGGGCGCGAGCAGTACTTC. Residues: CASSPETGREQYF.

The chain is built from TRBV9 and TRBJ2-5; D uncertain. This CDR3 contains 16 residues. Per the germline V gene, CDR1 is SGDLS and CDR2 is YYNGEE. V was pared by 0 bases and J by 1 base, with 13 bases between. This CDR3 is CASSVATAAGQETQYF. The DNA for the CDR3 is TGTGCCAGCAGCGTAGCTACCGCGGCAGGCCAAGAGACCCAGTACTTC.

This chain connects TRBV28 to TRBJ1-2; a weak D match, TRBD1 (6 bases). The CDR3 is made up of 14 amino acids. The germline CDR1 and CDR2 sequences are MDHEN and SYDVKM. V gave up 7 bases and J gave up 4 bases, with 16 bases separating them. The CDR3 spells CASTIPSGAYGYTF. In DNA, the CDR3 is TGTGCCAGCACCATACCATCAGGGGCCTATGGCTACACCTTC.

The chain employs TRBV5-4 and TRBJ2-2; 8 nucleotides match TRBD2. Looked up from germline, CDR1 is SGHNT and CDR2 is YYREEE (reference sequence). This CDR3 has 14 residues. V shed 4 bases and J 7 bases; nucleotides not matched to a gene: 6. CDR3 nucleotide sequence: TGTGCCAGCAGCCCCCCCGGGGGGGGCGGGGAGCTGTTTTTT. It specifies CASSPPGGGGELFF.